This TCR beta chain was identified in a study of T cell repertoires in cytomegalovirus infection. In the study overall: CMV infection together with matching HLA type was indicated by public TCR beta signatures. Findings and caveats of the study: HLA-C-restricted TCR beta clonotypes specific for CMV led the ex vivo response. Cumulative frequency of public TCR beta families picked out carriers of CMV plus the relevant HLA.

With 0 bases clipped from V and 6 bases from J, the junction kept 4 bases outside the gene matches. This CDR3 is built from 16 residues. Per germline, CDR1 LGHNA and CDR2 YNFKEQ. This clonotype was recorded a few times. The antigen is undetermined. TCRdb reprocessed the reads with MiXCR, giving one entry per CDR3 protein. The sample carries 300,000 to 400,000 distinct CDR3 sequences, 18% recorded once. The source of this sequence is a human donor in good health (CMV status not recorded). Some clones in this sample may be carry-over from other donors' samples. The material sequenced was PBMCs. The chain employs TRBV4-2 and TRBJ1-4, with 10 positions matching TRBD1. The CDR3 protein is CASSQERGTGDEKLFF. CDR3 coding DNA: TGTGCCAGCAGCCAAGAGAGAGGGACAGGGGATGAAAAACTGTTTTTT.